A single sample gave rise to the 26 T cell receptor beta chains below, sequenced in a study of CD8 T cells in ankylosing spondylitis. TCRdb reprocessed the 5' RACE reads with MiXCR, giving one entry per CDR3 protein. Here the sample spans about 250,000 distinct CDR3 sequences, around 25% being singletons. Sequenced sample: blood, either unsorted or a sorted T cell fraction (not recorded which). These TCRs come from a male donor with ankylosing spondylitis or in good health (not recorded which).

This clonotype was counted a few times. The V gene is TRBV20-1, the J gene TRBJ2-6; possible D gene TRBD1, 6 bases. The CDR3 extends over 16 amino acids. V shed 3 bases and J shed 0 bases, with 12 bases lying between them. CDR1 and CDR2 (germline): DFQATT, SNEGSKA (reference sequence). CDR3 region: CSARGTGPSGANVLTF. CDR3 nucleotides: TGCAGTGCTAGGGGAACAGGGCCCTCTGGGGCCAACGTCCTGACTTTC.

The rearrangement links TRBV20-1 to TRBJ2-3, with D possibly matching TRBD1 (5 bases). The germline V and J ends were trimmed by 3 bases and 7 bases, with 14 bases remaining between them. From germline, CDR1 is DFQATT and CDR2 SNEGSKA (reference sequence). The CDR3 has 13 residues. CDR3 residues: CSASQYQGYTQYF. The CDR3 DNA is TGCAGTGCTAGCCAATACCAGGGATATACGCAGTATTTT.

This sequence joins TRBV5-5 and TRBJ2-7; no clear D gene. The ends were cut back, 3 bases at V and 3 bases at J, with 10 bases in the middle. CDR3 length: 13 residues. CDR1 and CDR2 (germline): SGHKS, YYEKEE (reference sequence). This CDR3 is CASSYDIYYEQYF. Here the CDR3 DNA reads TGTGCCAGCAGCTACGACATATACTACGAGCAGTACTTC.

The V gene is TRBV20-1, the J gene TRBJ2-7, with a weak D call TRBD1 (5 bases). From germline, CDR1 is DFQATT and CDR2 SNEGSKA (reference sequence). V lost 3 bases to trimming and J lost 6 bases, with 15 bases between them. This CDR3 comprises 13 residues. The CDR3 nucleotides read TGCAGTGCTAGTGAGACAGTTCGAGGCGAGCAGTACTTC. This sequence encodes CSASETVRGEQYF.

The CDR3 spells CASSLGQVSYEQYF. CDR3 coding DNA: TGCGCCAGCAGCTTGGGGCAGGTCTCCTACGAGCAGTACTTC. The chain uses TRBV5-1 and TRBJ2-7, with D unclear. The ends were cut back, 0 bases at V and 0 bases at J, with 7 bases in the middle. The V gene's germline CDR1 is SGHRS and CDR2 YFSETQ. The CDR3 has 14 residues.

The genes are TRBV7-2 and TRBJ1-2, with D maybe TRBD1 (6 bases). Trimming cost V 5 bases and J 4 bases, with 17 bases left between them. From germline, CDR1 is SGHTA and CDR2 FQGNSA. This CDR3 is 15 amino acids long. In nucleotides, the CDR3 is TGTGCCAGCAGCCCGGCTCACGGGGGCGGCTATGGCTACACCTTC. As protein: CASSPAHGGGYGYTF.

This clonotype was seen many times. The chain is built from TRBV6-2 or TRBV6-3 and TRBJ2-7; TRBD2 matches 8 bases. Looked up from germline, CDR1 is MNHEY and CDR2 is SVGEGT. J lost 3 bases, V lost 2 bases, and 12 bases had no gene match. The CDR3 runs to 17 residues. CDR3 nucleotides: TGTGCCAGCAGTTACATCTTCGGGCGGGGGGCCGTCTACGAGCAGTACTTC. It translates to CASSYIFGRGAVYEQYF.

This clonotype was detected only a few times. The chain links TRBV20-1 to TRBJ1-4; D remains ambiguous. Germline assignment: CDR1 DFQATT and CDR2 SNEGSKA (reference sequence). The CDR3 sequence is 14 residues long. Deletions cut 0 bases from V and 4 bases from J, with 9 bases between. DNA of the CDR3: TGCAGTGCTAGAGATGTTCGAGATAATGAAAAACTGTTTTTT. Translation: CSARDVRDNEKLFF.

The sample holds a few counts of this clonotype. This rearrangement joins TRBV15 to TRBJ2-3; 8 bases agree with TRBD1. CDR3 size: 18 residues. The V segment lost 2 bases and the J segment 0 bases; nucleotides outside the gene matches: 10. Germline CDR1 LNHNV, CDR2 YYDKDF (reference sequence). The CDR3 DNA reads TGTGCCACCAGCAGACCGGGACAGGCCGCCGCTAGCACAGATACGCAGTATTTT. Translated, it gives CATSRPGQAAASTDTQYF.

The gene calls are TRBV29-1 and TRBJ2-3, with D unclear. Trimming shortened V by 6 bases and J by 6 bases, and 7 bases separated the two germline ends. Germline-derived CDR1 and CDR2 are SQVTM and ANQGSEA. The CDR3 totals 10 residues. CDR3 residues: CSVVLDTQYF. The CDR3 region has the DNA TGCAGCGTCGTGTTGGATACGCAGTATTTT.

The CDR3 DNA follows: TGTGCCAGCAGTGACAGACTAGCGGGGGGGCCTCCTGGGGCCAACGTCCTGACTTTC. It encodes CASSDRLAGGPPGANVLTF. The chain employs TRBV6-4 and TRBJ2-6; 14 nucleotides align to TRBD2. Per germline, CDR1 MRHNA and CDR2 SNTAGT. The CDR3 is made up of 19 amino acids. The V and J ends lost 2 bases and 2 bases, in that order; junction bases with no gene match: 5.

CDR3 sequence: CSARGLPGSRGGEQYF. CDR3 nucleotides: TGCAGTGCTAGGGGCCTACCCGGGTCTCGGGGAGGCGAGCAGTACTTC. The rearrangement uses TRBV20-1 and TRBJ2-7; the D gene is possibly TRBD2 (6 bases). V was trimmed by 3 bases and J by 6 bases, leaving 24 bases between them. Germline CDR1 is DFQATT and CDR2 is SNEGSKA (reference sequence). This CDR3 has 16 amino acids.

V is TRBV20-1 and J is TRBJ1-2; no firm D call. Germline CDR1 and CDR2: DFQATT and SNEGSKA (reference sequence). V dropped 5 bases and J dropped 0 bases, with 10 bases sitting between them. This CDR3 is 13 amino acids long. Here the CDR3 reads CSALHTANYGYTF. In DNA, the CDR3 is TGCAGTGCTCTGCACACAGCTAACTATGGCTACACCTTC.

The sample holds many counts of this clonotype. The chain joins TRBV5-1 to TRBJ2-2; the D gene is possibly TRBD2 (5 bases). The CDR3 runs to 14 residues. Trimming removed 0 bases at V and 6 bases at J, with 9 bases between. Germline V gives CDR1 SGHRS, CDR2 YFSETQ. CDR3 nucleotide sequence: TGCGCCAGCAGCTTGGTCGGGGTCGCCGGGGAGCTGTTTTTT. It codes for CASSLVGVAGELFF. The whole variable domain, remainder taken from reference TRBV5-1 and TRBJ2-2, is KAGVTQTPRYLIKTRGQQVTLSCSPISGHRSVSWYQQTPGQGLQFLFEYFSETQRNKGNFPGRFSGRQFSNSRSEMNVSTLELGDSALYLCASSLVGVAGELFFGEGSRLTVL.

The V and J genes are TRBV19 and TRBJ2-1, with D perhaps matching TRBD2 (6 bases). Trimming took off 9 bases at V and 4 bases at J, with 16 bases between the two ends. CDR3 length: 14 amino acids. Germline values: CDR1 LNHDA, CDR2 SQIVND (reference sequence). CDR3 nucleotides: TGTGCCAGCAGATCCGGGACTCTGTACAATGAGCAGTTCTTC. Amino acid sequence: CASRSGTLYNEQFF.

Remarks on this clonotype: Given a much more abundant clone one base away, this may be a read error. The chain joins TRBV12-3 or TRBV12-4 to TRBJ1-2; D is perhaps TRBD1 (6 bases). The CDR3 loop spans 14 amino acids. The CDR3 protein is CASSLRGRGYGDTF. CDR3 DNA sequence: TGTGCCAGCAGTTTAAGGGGCAGGGGCTATGGCGACACCTTC.

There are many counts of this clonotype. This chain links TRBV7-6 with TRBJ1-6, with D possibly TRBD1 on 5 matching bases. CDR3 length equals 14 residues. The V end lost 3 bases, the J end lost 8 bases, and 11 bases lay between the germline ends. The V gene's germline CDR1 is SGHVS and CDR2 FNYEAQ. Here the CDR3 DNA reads TGTGCCAGCAGCTTCTTGGGGGAGGATTCACCCCTCCACTTT. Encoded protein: CASSFLGEDSPLHF.

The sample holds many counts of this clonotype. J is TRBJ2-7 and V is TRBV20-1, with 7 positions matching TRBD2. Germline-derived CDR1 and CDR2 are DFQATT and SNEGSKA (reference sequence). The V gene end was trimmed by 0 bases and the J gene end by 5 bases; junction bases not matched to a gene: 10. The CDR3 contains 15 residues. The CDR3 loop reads CSARESGGGPDEQYF. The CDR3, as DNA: TGCAGTGCTAGAGAGTCGGGGGGTGGTCCGGACGAGCAGTACTTC.

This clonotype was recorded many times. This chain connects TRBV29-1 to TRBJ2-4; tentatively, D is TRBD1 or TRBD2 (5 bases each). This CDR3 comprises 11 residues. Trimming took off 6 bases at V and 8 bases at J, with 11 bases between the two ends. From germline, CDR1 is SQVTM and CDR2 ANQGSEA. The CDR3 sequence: CSVGTLDIQYF. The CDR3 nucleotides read TGCAGCGTGGGGACGTTGGACATTCAGTACTTC.

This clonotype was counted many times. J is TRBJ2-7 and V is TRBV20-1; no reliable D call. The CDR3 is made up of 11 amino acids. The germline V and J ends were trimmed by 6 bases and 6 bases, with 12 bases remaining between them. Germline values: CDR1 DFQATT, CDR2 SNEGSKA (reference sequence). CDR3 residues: CSATVLPEQYF. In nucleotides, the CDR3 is TGCAGTGCCACGGTCCTTCCCGAGCAGTACTTC.

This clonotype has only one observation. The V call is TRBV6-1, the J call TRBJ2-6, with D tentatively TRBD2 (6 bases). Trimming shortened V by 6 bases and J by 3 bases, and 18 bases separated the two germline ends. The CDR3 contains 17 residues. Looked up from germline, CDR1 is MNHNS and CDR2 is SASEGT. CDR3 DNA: TGTGCCAGCAGCAACGTCGGAGGGGCCGGTGGGGCCAACGTCCTGACTTTC. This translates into CASSNVGGAGGANVLTF.

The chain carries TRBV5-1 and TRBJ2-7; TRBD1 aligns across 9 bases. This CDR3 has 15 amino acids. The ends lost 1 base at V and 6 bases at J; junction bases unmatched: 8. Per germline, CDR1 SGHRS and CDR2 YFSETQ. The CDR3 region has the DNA TGCGCCAGCAGCTTGTTTGGGACAGGGTCTTTCGAGCAGTACTTC. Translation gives CASSLFGTGSFEQYF.

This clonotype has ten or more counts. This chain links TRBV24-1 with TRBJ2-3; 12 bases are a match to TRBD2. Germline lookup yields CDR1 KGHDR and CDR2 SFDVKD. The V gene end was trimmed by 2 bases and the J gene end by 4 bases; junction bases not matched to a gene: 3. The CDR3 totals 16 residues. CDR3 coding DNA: TGTGCCACCAGTGATTCCCCTAGCGGGGGGGCAGATACGCAGTATTTT. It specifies CATSDSPSGGADTQYF.

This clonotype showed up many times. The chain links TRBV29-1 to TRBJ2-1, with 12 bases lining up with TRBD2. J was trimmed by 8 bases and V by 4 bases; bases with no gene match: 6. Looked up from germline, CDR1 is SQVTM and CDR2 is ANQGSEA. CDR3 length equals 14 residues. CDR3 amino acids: CSVALAGGRDEQFF. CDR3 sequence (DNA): TGCAGCGTTGCACTAGCGGGGGGACGCGATGAGCAGTTCTTC.

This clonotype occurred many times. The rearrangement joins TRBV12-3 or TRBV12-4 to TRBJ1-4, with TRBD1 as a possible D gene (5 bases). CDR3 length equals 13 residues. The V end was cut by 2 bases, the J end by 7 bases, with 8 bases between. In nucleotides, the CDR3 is TGTGCCAGCAGTTTAAAGGGGTCTGAAAAACTGTTTTTT. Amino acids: CASSLKGSEKLFF.

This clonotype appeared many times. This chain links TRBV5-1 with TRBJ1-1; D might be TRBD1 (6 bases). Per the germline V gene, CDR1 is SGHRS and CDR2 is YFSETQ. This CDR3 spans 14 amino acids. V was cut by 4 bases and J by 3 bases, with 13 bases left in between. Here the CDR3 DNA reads TGCGCCAGCAGCCCCGACGGGGGCTACACTGAAGCTTTCTTT. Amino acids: CASSPDGGYTEAFF.